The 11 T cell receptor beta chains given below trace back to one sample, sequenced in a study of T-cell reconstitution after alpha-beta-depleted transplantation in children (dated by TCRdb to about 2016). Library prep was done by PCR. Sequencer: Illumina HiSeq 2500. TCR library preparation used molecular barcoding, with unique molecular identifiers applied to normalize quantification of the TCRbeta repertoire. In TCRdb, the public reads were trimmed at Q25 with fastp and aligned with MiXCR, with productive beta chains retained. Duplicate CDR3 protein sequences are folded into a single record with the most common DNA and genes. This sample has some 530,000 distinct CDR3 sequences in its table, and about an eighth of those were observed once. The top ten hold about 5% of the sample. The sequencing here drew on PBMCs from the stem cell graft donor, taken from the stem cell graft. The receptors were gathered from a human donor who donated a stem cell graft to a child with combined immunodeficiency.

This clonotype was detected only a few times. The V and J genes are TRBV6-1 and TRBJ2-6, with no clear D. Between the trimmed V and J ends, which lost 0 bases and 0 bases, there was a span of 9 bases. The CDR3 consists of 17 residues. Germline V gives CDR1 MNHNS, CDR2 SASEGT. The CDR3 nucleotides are TGTGCCAGCAGTGAAGCATTTCCGAGCTCTGGGGCCAACGTCCTGACTTTC. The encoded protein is CASSEAFPSSGANVLTF.

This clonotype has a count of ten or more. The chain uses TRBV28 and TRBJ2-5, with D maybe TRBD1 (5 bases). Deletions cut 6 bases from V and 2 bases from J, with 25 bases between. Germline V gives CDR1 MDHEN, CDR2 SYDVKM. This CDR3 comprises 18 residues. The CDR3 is CASSPSLRGAVAQETQYF. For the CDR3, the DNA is TGTGCCAGCAGCCCCTCCCTTCGTGGGGCAGTCGCTCAAGAGACCCAGTACTTC.

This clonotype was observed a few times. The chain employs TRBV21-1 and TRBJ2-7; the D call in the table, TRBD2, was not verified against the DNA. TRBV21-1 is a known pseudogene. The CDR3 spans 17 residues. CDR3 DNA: TGTGCCAGCAGCTCGGGGACTAGCGGGAGGGCCGACTACGAGCAGTACTTC. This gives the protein CASSSGTSGRADYEQYF.

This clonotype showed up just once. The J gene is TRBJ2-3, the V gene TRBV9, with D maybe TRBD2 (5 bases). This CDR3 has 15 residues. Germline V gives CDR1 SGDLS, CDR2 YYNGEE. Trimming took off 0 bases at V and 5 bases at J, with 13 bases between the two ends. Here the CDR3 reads CASSVEGVRGDTQYF. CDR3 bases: TGTGCCAGCAGCGTAGAGGGAGTAAGAGGAGATACGCAGTATTTT.

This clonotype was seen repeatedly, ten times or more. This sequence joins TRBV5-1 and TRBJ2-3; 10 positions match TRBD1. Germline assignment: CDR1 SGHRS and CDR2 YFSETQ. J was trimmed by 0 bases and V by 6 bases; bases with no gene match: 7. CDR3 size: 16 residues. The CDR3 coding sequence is TGCGCCAGCATGGACAGGGGGATTCCTAGCACAGATACGCAGTATTTT. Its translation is CASMDRGIPSTDTQYF.

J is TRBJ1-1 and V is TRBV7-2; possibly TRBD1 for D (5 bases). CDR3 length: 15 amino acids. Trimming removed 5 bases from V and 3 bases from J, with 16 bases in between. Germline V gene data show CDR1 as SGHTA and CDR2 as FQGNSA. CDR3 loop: CASSPRGPWDTEAFF. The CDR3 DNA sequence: TGTGCCAGCAGCCCTAGGGGACCCTGGGACACTGAAGCTTTCTTT.

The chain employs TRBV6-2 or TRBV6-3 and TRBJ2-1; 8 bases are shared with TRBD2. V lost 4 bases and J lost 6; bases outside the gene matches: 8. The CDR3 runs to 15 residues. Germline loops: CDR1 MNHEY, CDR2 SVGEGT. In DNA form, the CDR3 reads TGTGCCAGCAGTTCCCCGGGAGGGAGGGGCAATGAGCAGTTCTTC. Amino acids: CASSSPGGRGNEQFF.

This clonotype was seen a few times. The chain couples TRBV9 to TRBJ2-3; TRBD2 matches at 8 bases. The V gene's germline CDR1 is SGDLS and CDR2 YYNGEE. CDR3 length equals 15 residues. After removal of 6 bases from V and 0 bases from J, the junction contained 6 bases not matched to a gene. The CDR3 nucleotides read TGTGCCAGCACCCCCGGGGGGGCGAGCACAGATACGCAGTATTTT. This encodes CASTPGGASTDTQYF.

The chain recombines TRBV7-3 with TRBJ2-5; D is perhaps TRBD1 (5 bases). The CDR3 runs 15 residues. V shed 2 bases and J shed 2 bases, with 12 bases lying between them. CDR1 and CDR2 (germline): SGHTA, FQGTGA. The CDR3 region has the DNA TGTGCCAGCAGCTTATCAGGGCAGCTACAAGAGACCCAGTACTTC. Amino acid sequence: CASSLSGQLQETQYF. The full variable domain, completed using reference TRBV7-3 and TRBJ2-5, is GAGVSQTPSNKVTEKGKYVELRCDPISGHTALYWYRQSLGQGPEFLIYFQGTGAADDSGLPNDRFFAVRPEGSVSTLKIQRTERGDSAVYLCASSLSGQLQETQYFGPGTRLLVL.

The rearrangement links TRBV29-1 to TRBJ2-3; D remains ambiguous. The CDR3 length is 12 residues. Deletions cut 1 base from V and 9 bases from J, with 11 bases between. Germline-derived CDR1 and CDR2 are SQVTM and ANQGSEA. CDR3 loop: CSVEGIGSTQYF. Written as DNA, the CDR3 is TGCAGCGTTGAAGGTATCGGCAGCACGCAGTATTTT.

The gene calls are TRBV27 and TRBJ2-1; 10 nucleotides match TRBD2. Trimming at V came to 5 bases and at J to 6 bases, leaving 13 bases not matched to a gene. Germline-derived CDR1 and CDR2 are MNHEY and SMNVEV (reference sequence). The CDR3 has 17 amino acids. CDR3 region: CASSPPWGLATGNEQFF. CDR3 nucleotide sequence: TGTGCCAGCAGTCCACCCTGGGGACTAGCGACGGGCAATGAGCAGTTCTTC.